The present entry profiles one T cell receptor (beta chain) with its context. Antigen unknown. TCRdb re-called the reads with MiXCR, one entry per CDR3 protein. This sample has some 300,000 distinct CDR3 sequences, with approximately 8.9% found just once. This entry comes from a study of T cell repertoires in cytomegalovirus infection. Whole-study findings and limits: Identification of carriers of CMV plus the relevant HLA was achieved through cumulative public TCR beta family frequency. CMV-specific TCR beta clonotypes restricted by HLA-C were the ones dominating the ex vivo response.

Per germline, CDR1 SGHDT and CDR2 YYEEEE. V trimming: 3 bases; J trimming: 2 bases; junction bases outside the gene matches: 17. The CDR3 consists of 19 residues. Sequenced: PBMCs. The chain joins TRBV5-6 to TRBJ2-1, with 7 bases fitting TRBD1. The sequence was collected from a human donor in good health (CMV status not recorded). Some clones in this sample may be carry-over from other donors' samples. In DNA form, the CDR3 reads TGTGCCAGCAGCTCCGAGGGGGCCGCAAGGCCGATCACCTACAATGAGCAGTTCTTC. As protein: CASSSEGAARPITYNEQFF. The full variable domain, its missing parts supplied by reference TRBV5-6 and TRBJ2-1, is DAGVTQSPTHLIKTRGQQVTLRCSPKSGHDTVSWYQQALGQGPQFIFQYYEEEERQRGNFPDRFSGHQFPNYSSELNVNALLLGDSALYLCASSSEGAARPITYNEQFFGPGTRLTVL.